A selection of T cell receptor beta chains follows, all from one sample in a study of vaccination and CD4 T cells after COVID-19. These TCRs are of unknown antigen specificity. TCRdb recomputed calls from the PCR reads with MiXCR, one row per CDR3 protein. The data hold 8,400 or so distinct CDR3 sequences, with roughly three fifths observed a single time. What was sequenced was CD4+ T cells from blood, cultured in vitro. These receptors were obtained from a human donor who had recovered from COVID-19. CDR3s include the opening cysteine and the closing phenylalanine or tryptophan. A D gene is named only where the DNA matches it firmly. The listing skips clone size in some rows; elsewhere it reads once, few, many or a size class.

D gene	clone size	V gene	J gene	CDR3 DNA	CDR3 protein
-	-	TRBV27	TRBJ1-6	TGTGCCACCTCCGGGACCTATAATTCACCCCTCCACTTT	CATSGTYNSPLHF
-	-	TRBV20-1	TRBJ1-1	TGCAGTGCTGAGGCAGGGGACCCTGAAGCTTTCTTT	CSAEAGDPEAFF
-	-	TRBV30	TRBJ1-6	TGTGCCTGGAGTGTAGGAACGACTAGGACTCTTAGTTCACCCCTCCACTTT	CAWSVGTTRTLSSPLHF
-	-	TRBV7-9	TRBJ1-5	TGTGCCAGCAGCTCTGACCCCGGAGACAATCAGCCCCAGCATTTT	CASSSDPGDNQPQHF
-	-	TRBV6-1	TRBJ2-3	TGTGCCAGCACAGTTACCATTCTGAGCACAGATACGCAGTATTTT	CASTVTILSTDTQYF
TRBD1	-	TRBV9	TRBJ1-6	TGTGCCAGCAGCGTTTGGGACAGGGCTAATTCACCCCTCCACTTT	CASSVWDRANSPLHF
TRBD2	-	TRBV5-1	TRBJ2-7	TGCGCCAGCAGCTCTAGCGGGGGGAGCTCCTACGAGCAGTACTTC	CASSSSGGSSYEQYF
TRBD1	once	TRBV9	TRBJ2-1	TGTGCCAGCAGCGTAGACGTCGGGACAGGGTTAAACAATGAGCAGTTCTTC	CASSVDVGTGLNNEQFF
-	-	TRBV6-1	TRBJ1-1	TGTGCCAGCAGACGGAGCCAGAACACTGAAGCTTTCTTT	CASRRSQNTEAFF
TRBD1	-	TRBV20-1	TRBJ1-5	TGCAGTGCAGGGAGTGACAGGGCCAATCAGCCCCAGCATTTT	CSAGSDRANQPQHF
-	-	TRBV7-8	TRBJ2-1	TGTGCCAGCAGCTTAACAGGCTCCTACAATGAGCAGTTCTTC	CASSLTGSYNEQFF
-	-	TRBV7-9	TRBJ2-5	TGTGCCAGCAGCGCAATAGGGGAGACCCAGTACTTC	CASSAIGETQYF
TRBD1	-	TRBV7-2	TRBJ1-2	TGTGCCAGCAGCAGGGGACAGTATGGCTACACCTTC	CASSRGQYGYTF
-	-	TRBV12-3/TRBV12-4	TRBJ1-3	TGTGCCAGCAGTTTAGGGTTCCACACCATATATTTT	CASSLGFHTIYF
-	-	TRBV27	TRBJ2-2	TGTGCCAGCACCCCGAAGGACTATTATAACACCGGGGAGCTGTTTTTT	CASTPKDYYNTGELFF
-	-	TRBV29-1	TRBJ1-2	TGCAGCGTTGAAAGATGGGCGGGAGGCTACACCTTC	CSVERWAGGYTF
-	-	TRBV7-3	TRBJ2-3	TGTGCCAGCAGCTTAAACCCAGCGGGCAGCACAGATACGCAGTATTTT	CASSLNPAGSTDTQYF
-	-	TRBV30	TRBJ1-1	TGTGCCGGAAGAGGAGATCGGAGGACTGAAGCTTTCTTT	CAGRGDRRTEAFF
TRBD1	once	TRBV30	TRBJ1-2	TGTGCCTGGAGCGAAAGGACAGGGAGAGGCTACACCTTC	CAWSERTGRGYTF
-	-	TRBV15	TRBJ2-1	TGTGCCACCAGCAGAGCGGGGGTCTACAATGAGCAGTTCTTC	CATSRAGVYNEQFF
-	-	TRBV24-1	TRBJ1-6	TGTGCCACCAGACCGACCAAAAAGTCTTCACCCCTCCACTTT	CATRPTKKSSPLHF
-	few	TRBV7-8	TRBJ1-2	TGTGCCAGCAGCGCACGGGGGTGGAGCGGCTACACCTTC	CASSARGWSGYTF
TRBD1	once	TRBV5-1	TRBJ1-2	TGCGCCAGCAGCCCGACAGGGGGCAACTATGGCTACACCTTC	CASSPTGGNYGYTF
-	once	TRBV20-1	TRBJ2-2	TGCAGTGTAGTACGAGGGAACACCGGGGAGCTGTTTTTT	CSVVRGNTGELFF
TRBD2	-	TRBV6-1	TRBJ2-2	TGTGCCAGCAGTAGACTAGCGGGGAACACCGGGGAGCTGTTTTTT	CASSRLAGNTGELFF
TRBD1	-	TRBV7-8	TRBJ1-6	TGTGCCAGCAGCTTGACAGGGCCGCCCAGGAGTTCACCCCTCCACTTT	CASSLTGPPRSSPLHF
-	few	TRBV19	TRBJ1-2	TGTGCCAGTAGTATTGGCAGGGGCCGGTATGGCTACACCTTC	CASSIGRGRYGYTF
-	-	TRBV15	TRBJ1-2	TGTGCCACCAGCAGAGAGCGAGGGGGCTATGGCTACACCTTC	CATSRERGGYGYTF
TRBD1	few	TRBV24-1	TRBJ1-2	TGTGCCACCAGCCGGGACAGAAACTATGGCTACACCTTC	CATSRDRNYGYTF
-	once	TRBV6-2/TRBV6-3	TRBJ1-5	TGTGCCAGCAGGATGGGCACCCATCAGCCCCAGCATTTT	CASRMGTHQPQHF
-	-	TRBV7-3	TRBJ2-7	TGTGCCAGCAGCTTATCGCGTACCTACGAGCAGTACTTC	CASSLSRTYEQYF
-	-	TRBV7-2	TRBJ1-1	TGTGCCAGCAGTTCCCAAACAGCGAACACTGAAGCTTTCTTT	CASSSQTANTEAFF
-	-	TRBV11-2	TRBJ1-1	TGTGCCAGCAGCTCAAGGACAGCACCAAACACTGAAGCTTTCTTT	CASSSRTAPNTEAFF
-	-	TRBV6-1	TRBJ2-5	TGTGCCAGCAGCCTGGATGGTGGGGAGACCCAGTACTTC	CASSLDGGETQYF
TRBD1	few	TRBV7-9	TRBJ1-1	TGTGCCAGCAGCTTCGCAACCGACAGGGTTCCTGAAGCTTTCTTT	CASSFATDRVPEAFF
-	-	TRBV29-1	TRBJ2-6	TGCAGCGGTTGGGACACCTCCTCTGGGGCCAACGTCCTGACTTTC	CSGWDTSSGANVLTF
-	once	TRBV19	TRBJ2-7	TGTGCCAGTAGTATAGTAGGGGACTTCTCCTACGAGCAGTACTTC	CASSIVGDFSYEQYF
-	-	TRBV30	TRBJ1-2	TGTGCCTGGAAAGGGGCAGGTGGCTACACCTTC	CAWKGAGGYTF
-	-	TRBV20-1	TRBJ1-2	TGCAGTGCTAGATATCGGGGCCTCCTAGACGGCTACACCTTC	CSARYRGLLDGYTF
-	-	TRBV20-1	TRBJ2-7	TGCAGTGCTTCCCCCCTAGCCAGGGCCGGGGAGCAGTACTTC	CSASPLARAGEQYF